Below, 13 T cell receptor beta chains from the same sample are listed, as sequenced in a study of blood T cell repertoires in COVID-19. Sequenced by immunoSEQ multiplex PCR; TCRdb stores in-frame clones only, minus some. The sample has about 120,000 clones, about 80% seen once. Sequencing used peripheral blood. The receptors derive from a woman aged 50 to 60 with acute or convalescent COVID-19.

The chain has TRBV12-3 or TRBV12-4 and TRBJ2-7; D unclear. Trimming removed 3 bases at V and 9 bases at J, with 9 bases between. The CDR3 runs 11 residues. The CDR3 DNA sequence: TGTGCCAGCAGTTTGAACCTAGGGCAGTACTTC. Translating it yields CASSLNLGQYF.

The V call is TRBV4-2, the J call TRBJ1-6, with D possibly being TRBD1 (6 bases). Germline V CDR1 and CDR2: LGHNA, YNFKEQ. Trimming took 3 bases from V and 6 from J, leaving 12 bases between them. The CDR3 contains 15 residues. The CDR3 DNA sequence: TGTGCCAGCAGCCATGAGCTAGGGGGTAATTCACCCCTCCACTTT. As protein: CASSHELGGNSPLHF.

The genes are TRBV10-3 and TRBJ1-2; perhaps TRBD1 as D (5 bases). V was trimmed by 2 bases and J by 1 base, leaving 11 bases between them. CDR3 length: 15 amino acids. Germline V gene sequence: CDR1 ENHRY, CDR2 SYGVKD. The CDR3 sequence is CAISEGTGLNYGYTF. The CDR3 bases are TGTGCCATCAGTGAGGGGACGGGACTTAACTATGGCTACACCTTC.

This clone has only a few counts. V and J are TRBV19 and TRBJ1-5; 8 positions match TRBD1. Germline CDR1 and CDR2: LNHDA and SQIVND (reference sequence). V dropped 6 bases and J dropped 0; count of bases not matched to a gene: 4. This CDR3 has 15 residues. CDR3 region: CASRQGDYSNQPQHF. For the CDR3, the DNA is TGTGCCAGTAGACAGGGGGACTATAGCAATCAGCCCCAGCATTTT.

The chain joins TRBV7-9 to TRBJ1-2; D may be TRBD1 (5 bases). In germline, CDR1 is SEHNR, CDR2 FQNEAQ (reference sequence). This CDR3 contains 14 residues. V lost 2 bases and J lost 6, with 13 bases in between. As DNA, the CDR3 is TGTGCCAGCAGCTTAATACAGGCCTCGAATGGCTACACCTTC. Its translation: CASSLIQASNGYTF.

A few counts support this clone. V gene TRBV11-3 combines with J gene TRBJ2-7; D not resolved. The CDR3 covers 10 residues. CDR1 and CDR2 (germline): SGHNT, YENEEA. V was trimmed by 10 bases and J by 3 bases, leaving 7 bases between them. CDR3 sequence reads: CAKISYEQYF. CDR3 nucleotides: TGTGCCAAAATTAGCTACGAGCAGTACTTC. The full variable domain, its missing parts supplied by reference TRBV11-3 and TRBJ2-7, is EAGVVQSPRYKIIEKKQPVAFWCNPISGHNTLYWYLQNLGQGPELLIRYENEEAVDDSQLPKDRFSAERLKGVDSTLKIQPAELGDSAVYLCAKISYEQYFGPGTRLTVT.

This rearrangement joins TRBV21-1 to TRBJ1-1; the table assigns TRBD1, which was not confirmed against the DNA. TRBV21-1 represents a pseudogene. This CDR3 comprises 14 residues. The CDR3 protein is CASPQPRENTEAFF. CDR3 sequence (DNA): TGTGCCAGCCCCCAACCCAGGGAGAACACTGAAGCTTTCTTT.

The chain links TRBV21-1 to TRBJ1-4; the DNA was not compared with TRBD1, the D call given in the table. TRBV21-1 is described as a pseudogene. This CDR3 spans 15 amino acids. CDR3 residues: CAPPICGTLYEKLFF. As DNA, the CDR3 is TGTGCCCCCCCAATTTGTGGGACACTGTATGAAAAACTGTTTTTT.

This rearrangement joins TRBV4-1 to TRBJ1-1; D is unresolved. Germline V gives CDR1 MGHRA, CDR2 YSYEKL. Trimming took 1 base from V and 0 from J, leaving 12 bases between them. CDR3 size: 16 residues. CDR3 region: CASSQGGGGLNTEAFF. The CDR3 DNA reads TGCGCCAGCAGCCAAGGAGGAGGAGGGCTGAACACTGAAGCTTTCTTT.

This rearrangement joins TRBV28 to TRBJ1-2, with 7 bases aligning to TRBD1. The CDR3 runs 12 residues. The V gene's germline CDR1 is MDHEN and CDR2 SYDVKM. J gave up 8 bases and V 6 bases, and 6 bases lay outside the gene matches. Written as DNA, the CDR3 is TGTGCCAGCAGCCTGACAGGGTGGGGCTACACCTTC. Translated: CASSLTGWGYTF.

The chain has TRBV11-1 and TRBJ2-3; D unresolved. The CDR3 runs to 13 residues. The ends were cut back, 3 bases at V and 2 bases at J, with 6 bases in the middle. Germline loops: CDR1 SGHAT, CDR2 FQDESV (reference sequence). The CDR3 nucleotides are TGTGCCAGCAGCTTCAAGCTCACAGATACGCAGTATTTT. Residues: CASSFKLTDTQYF.

The DNA for the CDR3 is TGTGCCAGCAGCCAAGGACTGCTGAACACTGAAGCTTTCTTT. This codes for CASSQGLLNTEAFF. The chain links TRBV3-1 (or the pseudogene TRBV3-2) to TRBJ1-1; D is undetermined. Germline assignment: CDR1 LGHDT and CDR2 YNNKEL (reference sequence). The CDR3 length is 14 residues. V was shortened by 1 base and J by 0 bases, with 6 bases between the two germline ends.

The chain carries TRBV7-2 and TRBJ1-4; a possible D gene is TRBD1 (5 bases). This CDR3 has 17 residues. Trimming pared 2 bases from V and 6 bases from J, leaving 19 bases between. Germline values: CDR1 SGHTA, CDR2 FQGNSA. The CDR3 loop is CASSLRGGIGPHEKLFF. CDR3 bases: TGTGCCAGCAGCTTAAGGGGAGGGATTGGCCCGCATGAAAAACTGTTTTTT.